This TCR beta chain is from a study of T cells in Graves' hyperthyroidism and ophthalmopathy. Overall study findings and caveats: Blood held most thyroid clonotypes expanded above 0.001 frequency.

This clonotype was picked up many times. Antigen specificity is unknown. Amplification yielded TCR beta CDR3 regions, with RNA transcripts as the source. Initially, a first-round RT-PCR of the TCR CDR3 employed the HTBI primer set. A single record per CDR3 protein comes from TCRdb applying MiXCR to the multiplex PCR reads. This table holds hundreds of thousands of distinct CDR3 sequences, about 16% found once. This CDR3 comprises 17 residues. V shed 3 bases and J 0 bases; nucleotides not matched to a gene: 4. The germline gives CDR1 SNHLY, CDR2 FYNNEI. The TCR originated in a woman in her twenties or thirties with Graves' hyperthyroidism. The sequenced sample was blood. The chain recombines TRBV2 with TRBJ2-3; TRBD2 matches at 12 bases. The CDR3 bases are TGTGCCAGCAGTGACAGTGGGACTAGCGGGAGCACAGATACGCAGTATTTT. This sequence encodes CASSDSGTSGSTDTQYF.